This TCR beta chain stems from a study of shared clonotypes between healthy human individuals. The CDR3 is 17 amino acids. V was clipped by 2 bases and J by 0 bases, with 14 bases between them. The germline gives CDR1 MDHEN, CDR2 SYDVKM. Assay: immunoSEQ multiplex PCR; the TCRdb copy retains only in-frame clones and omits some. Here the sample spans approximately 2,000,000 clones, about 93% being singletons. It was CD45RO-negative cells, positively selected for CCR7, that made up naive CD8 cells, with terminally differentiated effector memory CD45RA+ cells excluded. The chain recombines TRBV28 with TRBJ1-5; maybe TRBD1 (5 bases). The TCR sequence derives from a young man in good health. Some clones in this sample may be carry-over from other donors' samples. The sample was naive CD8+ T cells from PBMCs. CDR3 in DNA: TGTGCCAGCAGTTTACGGGGGGTACGGGATAGCAATCAGCCCCAGCATTTT. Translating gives CASSLRGVRDSNQPQHF.